The next 28 T cell receptor beta chains were all read from a single sample in a study of T cells after somatic rescue of genetic block. Profiling relied on immunoSEQ multiplex PCR, and the TCRdb table lists in-frame clones only, not all of them. The table includes more than 70,000 clones, approximately 90% detected once. The sample comprised peripheral blood mononuclear cells (PBMCs). Source of these receptors: a woman between 18 and 30 years old.

The chain uses TRBV5-6 and TRBJ2-1, with D perhaps TRBD2 (5 bases). Trimming took off 0 bases at V and 0 bases at J, with 10 bases between the two ends. Germline lookup yields CDR1 SGHDT and CDR2 YYEEEE. The length of the CDR3 is 16 residues. In DNA form, the CDR3 reads TGTGCCAGCAGCTTGGGAGTAGCGAGCTCCTACAATGAGCAGTTCTTC. This gives the protein CASSLGVASSYNEQFF. The complete variable domain, with remaining parts taken from reference TRBV5-6 and TRBJ2-1, reads DAGVTQSPTHLIKTRGQQVTLRCSPKSGHDTVSWYQQALGQGPQFIFQYYEEEERQRGNFPDRFSGHQFPNYSSELNVNALLLGDSALYLCASSLGVASSYNEQFFGPGTRLTVL.

The CDR3 protein is CASRGTVTTDTQYF. As DNA, the CDR3 is TGTGCCAGTAGAGGCACAGTTACCACAGATACGCAGTATTTT. The chain links TRBV6-5 to TRBJ2-3; D gene uncertain. Between the trimmed V and J ends, which lost 9 bases and 2 bases, there was a span of 15 bases. Germline V CDR1 and CDR2: MNHEY, SVGAGI. The CDR3 sequence is 14 residues long.

The genes are TRBV7-9 and TRBJ2-5; weak D call: TRBD2 (6 bases). This CDR3 is built from 16 residues. Germline V gives CDR1 SEHNR, CDR2 FQNEAQ (reference sequence). Trimming took off 2 bases at V and 5 bases at J, with 18 bases between the two ends. The DNA for the CDR3 is TGTGCCAGCAGCTTACCCTCAAGATTGACTAGGGAGACCCAGTACTTC. Translating gives CASSLPSRLTRETQYF.

This clone was counted once. The chain is built from TRBV5-1 and TRBJ2-3; the D gene is possibly TRBD2 (5 bases). Trimming took 0 bases from V and 6 from J, leaving 23 bases between them. Germline assignment: CDR1 SGHRS and CDR2 YFSETQ. This CDR3 region has 18 residues. This CDR3 is CASSLEAGGGVGWDTQYF. In DNA form, the CDR3 reads TGCGCCAGCAGCTTGGAGGCTGGAGGAGGAGTGGGTTGGGATACGCAGTATTTT.

The J gene is TRBJ1-1, the V gene TRBV2; perhaps TRBD1 as D (6 bases). The CDR3 totals 15 residues. The ends were cut back, 4 bases at V and 6 bases at J, with 18 bases in the middle. Per germline, CDR1 SNHLY and CDR2 FYNNEI. CDR3: CASSVRLREGAEAFF. The CDR3 DNA reads as TGTGCCAGCAGTGTGCGACTCCGGGAGGGGGCTGAAGCTTTCTTT.

This sequence joins TRBV5-4 and TRBJ2-1; the D gene could be TRBD1 or TRBD2 (5 bases each). V was trimmed by 1 base and J by 5 bases, leaving 13 bases between them. The germline V gene has CDR1 SGHNT and CDR2 YYREEE (reference sequence). The CDR3 has 15 residues. CDR3 loop: CASSLPGTLHNEQFF. The CDR3 nucleotides are TGTGCCAGCAGCTTGCCGGGGACCCTTCACAATGAGCAGTTCTTC.

J is TRBJ1-1 and V is TRBV5-6; D call uncertain. Germline CDR1 is SGHDT and CDR2 is YYEEEE. Trimming removed 5 bases from V and 0 bases from J, with 11 bases in between. The CDR3 totals 14 residues. The CDR3 region has the DNA TGTGCCAGCAGTCCCGGGGAGATGAACACTGAAGCTTTCTTT. Translated: CASSPGEMNTEAFF.

J is TRBJ2-2 and V is TRBV2; no clear D. Per the germline V gene, CDR1 is SNHLY and CDR2 is FYNNEI. The length of the CDR3 is 13 residues. The V and J ends lost 2 bases and 8 bases respectively, with 9 bases between them. The DNA for the CDR3 is TGTGCCAGCAGTGAAACCCCTCCTGGGGAGCTGTTTTTT. It encodes CASSETPPGELFF.

The rearrangement joins TRBV6-5 to TRBJ2-2; D is perhaps TRBD1 (5 bases). Trimming took off 8 bases at V and 4 bases at J, with 11 bases between the two ends. This CDR3 region has 13 residues. Looked up from germline, CDR1 is MNHEY and CDR2 is SVGAGI. DNA of the CDR3: TGTGCCAGCGGCCGGACAACCACCGGGGAGCTGTTTTTT. Translation: CASGRTTTGELFF.

This chain connects TRBV30 to TRBJ1-5; maybe TRBD1 (5 bases). The germline CDR1 and CDR2 sequences are GTSNPN and SVGIG (reference sequence). Trimming left V 2 bases short and J 4 bases short, with 15 bases between. The CDR3 contains 15 residues. This CDR3 is CAWSPEGRKNQPQHF. The CDR3, as DNA: TGTGCCTGGAGTCCCGAGGGACGGAAAAATCAGCCCCAGCATTTT.

V and J are TRBV5-4 and TRBJ1-1; D unresolved. V was clipped by 0 bases and J by 5 bases, with 14 bases between them. This CDR3 is built from 15 residues. CDR1 SGHNT and CDR2 YYREEE come from the germline V gene (reference sequence). The chain's CDR3 is CASSLGRTVGTEAFF. CDR3 sequence (DNA): TGTGCCAGCAGCTTGGGGCGGACGGTTGGAACTGAAGCTTTCTTT.

The chain uses TRBV18 and TRBJ2-3, with D maybe TRBD2 (5 bases). V was clipped by 0 bases and J by 4 bases, with 14 bases between them. The germline V gene encodes CDR1 KGHSH and CDR2 LQKENI. The CDR3 length is 16 residues. The CDR3 reads CASSPPRVRSSDTQYF. The CDR3 DNA reads as TGTGCCAGCTCACCACCGAGGGTGCGGAGTTCAGATACGCAGTATTTT.

This chain links TRBV5-1 with TRBJ2-3; D may correspond to TRBD1 or TRBD2 (5 bases each). The CDR3 extends over 15 amino acids. Trimming left V 0 bases short and J 1 base short, with 9 bases between. Germline lookup yields CDR1 SGHRS and CDR2 YFSETQ. Here the CDR3 reads CASSLVGVRTDTQYF. The CDR3 coding sequence is TGCGCCAGCAGCTTGGTGGGGGTTCGCACAGATACGCAGTATTTT.

The rearrangement links TRBV7-8 to TRBJ2-7, with 7 bases lining up with TRBD2. V was pared by 5 bases and J by 0 bases, with 10 bases of the junction left unmatched. Germline values: CDR1 SGHVS, CDR2 FQNEAQ. The CDR3 contains 16 residues. The CDR3 reads CASSHSGLAASYEQYF. CDR3 in DNA: TGTGCCAGCAGCCACTCCGGTCTAGCGGCCTCCTACGAGCAGTACTTC.

The chain recombines TRBV4-1 with TRBJ2-6; D is unclear. Germline V CDR1 and CDR2: MGHRA, YSYEKL. Trimming stripped 1 base from V and 0 bases from J, with 4 bases between. This CDR3 contains 15 residues. The CDR3 protein is CASSQVRSGANVLTF. CDR3 nucleotide sequence: TGCGCCAGCAGCCAAGTTCGCTCTGGGGCCAACGTCCTGACTTTC.

The rearrangement links TRBV5-1 to TRBJ2-7, with D uncertain. This CDR3 region has 13 residues. The germline gives CDR1 SGHRS, CDR2 YFSETQ. V lost 1 base and J 0 bases, leaving 5 bases between the germline ends. The chain's CDR3 is CASSLPSSYEQYF. DNA for the CDR3: TGCGCCAGCAGCTTGCCAAGCTCCTACGAGCAGTACTTC. Full variable domain (missing parts from reference TRBV5-1 and TRBJ2-7): KAGVTQTPRYLIKTRGQQVTLSCSPISGHRSVSWYQQTPGQGLQFLFEYFSETQRNKGNFPGRFSGRQFSNSRSEMNVSTLELGDSALYLCASSLPSSYEQYFGPGTRLTVT.

There are a few counts of this clone. The J gene is TRBJ2-5, the V gene TRBV21-1; the DNA was not compared with TRBD2, the D call given in the table. TRBV21-1 is assigned pseudogene status. The CDR3 length is 18 residues. DNA of the CDR3: TGTGCCAGCAGCGCCCCGGGACTAGCGGGACCGTACCAAGAGACCCAGTACTTC. Encoded protein: CASSAPGLAGPYQETQYF.

This clone was counted a single time. The chain employs TRBV21-1 and TRBJ2-7; whether TRBD2, the table's D call, matches the DNA was not checked. TRBV21-1 is given as a pseudogene. This CDR3 has 16 amino acids. CDR3 in DNA: TGTGCCAGCAGCCACAGGAGGGTGCGGGACTCCTACGAGCAGTACTTC. It codes for CASSHRRVRDSYEQYF.

The rearrangement uses TRBV5-1 and TRBJ1-1; D remains ambiguous. The V and J ends lost 2 bases and 0 bases respectively, with 17 bases between them. The V gene's germline CDR1 is SGHRS and CDR2 YFSETQ. The CDR3 contains 17 residues. The CDR3, as DNA: TGCGCCAGCAGCTTAGCCATTGGTGGGTCGCTGAACACTGAAGCTTTCTTT. Its translation is CASSLAIGGSLNTEAFF.

V is TRBV7-3 and J is TRBJ1-1; weak D call: TRBD1 (6 bases). CDR3 length: 16 residues. V lost 3 bases and J lost 0, with 14 bases in between. Germline V gives CDR1 SGHTA, CDR2 FQGTGA. This chain's CDR3 is CASSFLRGKMNTEAFF. CDR3 nucleotide sequence: TGTGCCAGCAGCTTTTTAAGGGGGAAAATGAACACTGAAGCTTTCTTT. The entire variable domain, with the rest obtained from reference TRBV7-3 and TRBJ1-1, is as follows: GAGVSQTPSNKVTEKGKYVELRCDPISGHTALYWYRQSLGQGPEFLIYFQGTGAADDSGLPNDRFFAVRPEGSVSTLKIQRTERGDSAVYLCASSFLRGKMNTEAFFGQGTRLTVV.

The sample holds a few counts of this clone. V is TRBV7-2 and J is TRBJ2-4, with D perhaps matching TRBD2 (5 bases). Trimming took 2 bases from V and 0 from J, leaving 11 bases between them. Germline lookup yields CDR1 SGHTA and CDR2 FQGNSA. The CDR3 spans 16 residues. The CDR3 nucleotides read TGTGCCAGCAGCTTAAGTTTCGGACTAGCCAAAAACATTCAGTACTTC. It encodes CASSLSFGLAKNIQYF.

The CDR3 region is CASSERATGVGGSHEQYF. CDR3 coding DNA: TGTGCCAGCAGTGAACGGGCGACGGGAGTAGGCGGGTCCCACGAGCAGTACTTC. The chain is built from TRBV2 and TRBJ2-7, with a possible D match to TRBD2 (6 bases). Germline V gene sequence: CDR1 SNHLY, CDR2 FYNNEI. Between the trimmed V and J ends, which lost 2 bases and 5 bases, there was a span of 25 bases. This CDR3 region has 18 residues.

The rearrangement joins TRBV12-5 to TRBJ2-7; 14 nucleotides match TRBD2. The CDR3 sequence is 15 residues long. V gave up 10 bases and J gave up 5 bases; unmatched junction bases: 10. CDR1 is LGHNT, CDR2 FRNRAP, per germline. CDR3 region: CATQPGTSGRNEQYF. CDR3 in DNA: TGTGCTACCCAGCCCGGGACTAGCGGGAGAAACGAGCAGTACTTC.

The chain employs TRBV10-1 and TRBJ1-1; D gene ambiguous. Germline V gene lookup returns CDR1 WNHNN and CDR2 SYGVQD (reference sequence). The V and J ends lost 8 bases and 1 base respectively, with 11 bases between them. CDR3 length: 13 amino acids. The CDR3 DNA follows: TGCGCCAGCTCCCTAACCCAGAACACTGAAGCTTTCTTT. It encodes CASSLTQNTEAFF.

Here the CDR3 reads CASSLSGGLREQYF. The CDR3 nucleotides are TGTGCCAGCAGCTTATCGGGGGGACTGAGGGAGCAGTACTTC. This chain links TRBV11-2 with TRBJ2-7, with 7 bases matching TRBD2. Per the germline V gene, CDR1 is SGHAT and CDR2 is FQNNGV. CDR3 length equals 14 residues. Trimming cost V 2 bases and J 7 bases; bases outside gene matches: 8.

The V gene is TRBV28, the J gene TRBJ2-7, with TRBD2 matching 10 bases. In germline, CDR1 is MDHEN, CDR2 SYDVKM. This CDR3 region has 14 residues. With V trimmed by 8 bases and J by 6 bases, 10 bases remained unmatched. Here the CDR3 reads CASGSGTSEAEQYF. The CDR3 DNA reads TGTGCCAGCGGATCCGGGACTAGCGAAGCCGAGCAGTACTTC.

This CDR3 is CASKFDVAGDPYEQYF. The CDR3 DNA follows: TGCGCCAGCAAATTCGACGTAGCGGGGGACCCCTACGAGCAGTACTTC. The chain combines TRBV4-1 with TRBJ2-7, with 9 bases that match TRBD2. V trimming: 7 bases; J trimming: 2 bases; junction bases outside the gene matches: 12. Germline CDR1 is MGHRA and CDR2 is YSYEKL. This CDR3 has 16 amino acids.

This clone was detected once. The gene calls are TRBV19 and TRBJ2-1; 8 positions agree with TRBD2. CDR1 is LNHDA and CDR2 is SQIVND in the germline V gene (reference sequence). J lost 9 bases, V lost 0 bases, and 10 bases had no gene match. The CDR3 spans 16 residues. The CDR3 DNA reads as TGTGCCAGTAGTATAGATGGGCTAGCGGGTAGGGTTGAGCAGTTCTTC. Amino acids: CASSIDGLAGRVEQFF. The full variable domain, its missing parts supplied by reference TRBV19 and TRBJ2-1, is DGGITQSPKYLFRKEGQNVTLSCEQNLNHDAMYWYRQDPGQGLRLIYYSQIVNDFQKGDIAEGYSVSREKKESFPLTVTSAQKNPTAFYLCASSIDGLAGRVEQFFGPGTRLTVL.